These T cell receptor beta chains were read from a single sample in a study of beta chain features in type 1 diabetes. Some clones are missing from TCRdb's copy, which holds only in-frame ones; the method was immunoSEQ multiplex PCR. The table lists around 650,000 clones, around 12% of them singletons. Sequencing was done on a sample of naive CD4+ T cells from blood. Every receptor here comes from a man aged 30-40 years with type 1 diabetes. Both conserved end residues are trimmed from each CDR3. A D gene is named only where the DNA matches it firmly. Clone size is given for some rows only: seen once, a few or many times, or a class if the clone is expanded.

d_call: .
v_call: TRBV7-2
j_call: TRBJ1-2
clone_size: .
cdr3_aa: ASSLDGPNYGYT

d_call: TRBD1
v_call: TRBV9
j_call: TRBJ2-7
clone_size: .
cdr3_aa: ASSVRGTGGYEQY

d_call: .
v_call: TRBV14
j_call: TRBJ1-3
clone_size: .
cdr3_aa: ASSHPTGFSGNTIY

d_call: TRBD2
v_call: TRBV7-8
j_call: TRBJ2-3
clone_size: .
cdr3_aa: ASSFVVDRGGRTDTQY

d_call: .
v_call: TRBV19
j_call: TRBJ2-2
clone_size: few
cdr3_aa: ASSYSPGELF

d_call: .
v_call: TRBV5-1
j_call: TRBJ2-3
clone_size: .
cdr3_aa: ASSNFRGPGTDTQY

d_call: .
v_call: TRBV15
j_call: TRBJ1-4
clone_size: few
cdr3_aa: ATSREGALNEKLF

d_call: .
v_call: TRBV6-5
j_call: TRBJ2-7
clone_size: .
cdr3_aa: ASSYSEGSSYEQY

d_call: .
v_call: TRBV7-8
j_call: TRBJ1-2
clone_size: .
cdr3_aa: ASSSSRGSYGYT

d_call: .
v_call: TRBV7-3
j_call: TRBJ2-6
clone_size: .
cdr3_aa: ASSPRQAYHSGANVLT

d_call: .
v_call: TRBV7-9
j_call: TRBJ1-3
clone_size: .
cdr3_aa: ASSPRDGNSGNTIY

d_call: TRBD2
v_call: TRBV6-6
j_call: TRBJ2-2
clone_size: .
cdr3_aa: ASPTGGADGELF

d_call: TRBD2
v_call: TRBV25-1
j_call: TRBJ2-1
clone_size: few
cdr3_aa: ASIQAGAYNEQF

d_call: .
v_call: TRBV5-1
j_call: TRBJ2-7
clone_size: .
cdr3_aa: ASSFPGAYEQY

d_call: .
v_call: TRBV10-3
j_call: TRBJ1-5
clone_size: few
cdr3_aa: AISESRSRQPQH

d_call: TRBD1
v_call: TRBV7-2
j_call: TRBJ2-2
clone_size: many
cdr3_aa: ASSFRAGGTGELF

d_call: .
v_call: TRBV13
j_call: TRBJ2-1
clone_size: few
cdr3_aa: ASSLTPNEQF

d_call: TRBD1
v_call: TRBV28
j_call: TRBJ2-3
clone_size: .
cdr3_aa: ASSWDSATDTQY

d_call: .
v_call: TRBV5-1
j_call: TRBJ2-6
clone_size: .
cdr3_aa: ASSLQDTGANVLT

d_call: .
v_call: TRBV30
j_call: TRBJ2-5
clone_size: once
cdr3_aa: AWSAGGGKETQY

d_call: TRBD1
v_call: TRBV7-2
j_call: TRBJ2-1
clone_size: few
cdr3_aa: ASSLGQGALEQF

d_call: TRBD2
v_call: TRBV29-1
j_call: TRBJ2-7
clone_size: .
cdr3_aa: SVAGGASYEQY